The table lists the clone carrying this T cell receptor (beta chain) with many counts. Antigen unknown. The data stem from a study of early T cells in non-severe SARS-CoV-2 infection. TCRdb called the 5' RACE reads again in MiXCR, with one record for every CDR3 protein. The data show approximately 32,000 distinct CDR3 sequences, 6.6% seen once. Germline CDR1 reads SQVTM; CDR2 reads ANQGSEA. CDR3 length: 13 residues. V was clipped by 4 bases and J by 4 bases; unmatched bases: 5. Points from the study as a whole: A preference for anti-spike CD8 responses marked VDJdb matching, which missed private and CD4 specificities.

Sequencing was done on a sample of whole blood. This clonotype originated in an adult who was a healthcare worker with PCR-confirmed SARS-CoV-2 infection or an uninfected control (not recorded which). The chain couples TRBV29-1 to TRBJ1-2, with 8 bases lining up with TRBD1. CDR3 loop: CSVADRGGYGYTF. CDR3 DNA: TGCAGCGTTGCAGACAGGGGAGGCTATGGCTACACCTTC.